This TCR beta chain was documented in a study of T cells after yellow fever vaccination. TCRdb called the 5' RACE reads again in MiXCR, with one record for every CDR3 protein. The repertoire holds about 580,000 distinct CDR3 sequences, with about a sixth as singletons. This clonotype showed up just a few times. CDR1 SQVTM and CDR2 ANQGSEA come from the germline V gene. This CDR3 has 12 residues. Trimming stripped 4 bases from V and 2 bases from J, with 6 bases between. The V call is TRBV29-1, the J call TRBJ2-4; D is unresolved. The TCR originated in a man between 18 and 35 years old who received the YFV17D yellow fever vaccine. The sample was PBMCs, taken roughly 5 days after the first yellow fever vaccination. The CDR3 region is CSVADPKNIQYF. CDR3 in DNA: TGCAGCGTTGCGGACCCCAAAAACATTCAGTACTTC. The full variable domain, rest sourced from reference TRBV29-1 and TRBJ2-4, is SAVISQKPSRDICQRGTSLTIQCQVDSQVTMMFWYRQQPGQSLTLIATANQGSEATYESGFVIDKFPISRPNLTFSTLTVSNMSPEDSSIYLCSVADPKNIQYFGAGTRLSVL.